This T cell receptor (beta chain) was sequenced during a study of T cell repertoires in cytomegalovirus infection. Study in general: Public TCR beta signatures provided an indication of both CMV infection and a matching HLA type. Overall study findings and caveats: Within the response measured ex vivo, HLA-C-restricted CMV-specific TCR beta clonotypes were dominant. Adding up the frequency of public TCR beta families identified people who carried CMV plus the relevant HLA.

TCRdb re-analysed the reads in MiXCR, keeping a single row per CDR3 protein. The sample includes some 940,000 distinct CDR3 sequences, approximately 33% of them seen just once. With respect to this clonotype: The antigen remains undetermined.

The CDR3 contains 11 residues. CDR1 SGHKS and CDR2 YYEKEE come from the germline V gene (reference sequence). Trimming took 6 bases from V and 15 from J, leaving 13 bases between them. V gene TRBV5-5 combines with J gene TRBJ1-6; no clear D. This receptor was obtained from a human donor in good health (CMV status not recorded). Some clones in this sample may be carry-over from other donors' samples. This specimen was cultured CD8+ T cells from PBMCs, taken from culture after CMV antigen stimulation. Here the CDR3 reads CASTLGIFLHF. Written as DNA, the CDR3 is TGTGCCAGCACGTTAGGGATATTCCTCCACTTT.